What follows is one T cell receptor (beta chain) and its context. This record belongs to a study of blood T cell repertoires in COVID-19. Whole-study context: Acute and convalescent COVID-19 samples came from the United States, Italy and Spain. PBMCs, B-cell-depleted T cells, or T cells provided the cDNA or gDNA that made up the material.

Assay: immunoSEQ multiplex PCR; the TCRdb copy retains only in-frame clones and omits some. Of under 300,000 clones detected, around 89% appear once; the ten largest clones hold 0.99%. Germline V CDR1 and CDR2: MGHRA, YSYEKL. This CDR3 spans 15 amino acids. Deletions cut 1 base from V and 0 bases from J, with 6 bases between. The rearrangement uses TRBV4-1 and TRBJ2-2; weak D call: TRBD1 (6 bases). This TCR was recovered from a woman in her thirties or forties who had recovered from COVID-19. The sample was peripheral blood. The CDR3 nucleotides read TGCGCCAGCAGCCAAGGGACAGCGAACACCGGGGAGCTGTTTTTT. Translating it yields CASSQGTANTGELFF.